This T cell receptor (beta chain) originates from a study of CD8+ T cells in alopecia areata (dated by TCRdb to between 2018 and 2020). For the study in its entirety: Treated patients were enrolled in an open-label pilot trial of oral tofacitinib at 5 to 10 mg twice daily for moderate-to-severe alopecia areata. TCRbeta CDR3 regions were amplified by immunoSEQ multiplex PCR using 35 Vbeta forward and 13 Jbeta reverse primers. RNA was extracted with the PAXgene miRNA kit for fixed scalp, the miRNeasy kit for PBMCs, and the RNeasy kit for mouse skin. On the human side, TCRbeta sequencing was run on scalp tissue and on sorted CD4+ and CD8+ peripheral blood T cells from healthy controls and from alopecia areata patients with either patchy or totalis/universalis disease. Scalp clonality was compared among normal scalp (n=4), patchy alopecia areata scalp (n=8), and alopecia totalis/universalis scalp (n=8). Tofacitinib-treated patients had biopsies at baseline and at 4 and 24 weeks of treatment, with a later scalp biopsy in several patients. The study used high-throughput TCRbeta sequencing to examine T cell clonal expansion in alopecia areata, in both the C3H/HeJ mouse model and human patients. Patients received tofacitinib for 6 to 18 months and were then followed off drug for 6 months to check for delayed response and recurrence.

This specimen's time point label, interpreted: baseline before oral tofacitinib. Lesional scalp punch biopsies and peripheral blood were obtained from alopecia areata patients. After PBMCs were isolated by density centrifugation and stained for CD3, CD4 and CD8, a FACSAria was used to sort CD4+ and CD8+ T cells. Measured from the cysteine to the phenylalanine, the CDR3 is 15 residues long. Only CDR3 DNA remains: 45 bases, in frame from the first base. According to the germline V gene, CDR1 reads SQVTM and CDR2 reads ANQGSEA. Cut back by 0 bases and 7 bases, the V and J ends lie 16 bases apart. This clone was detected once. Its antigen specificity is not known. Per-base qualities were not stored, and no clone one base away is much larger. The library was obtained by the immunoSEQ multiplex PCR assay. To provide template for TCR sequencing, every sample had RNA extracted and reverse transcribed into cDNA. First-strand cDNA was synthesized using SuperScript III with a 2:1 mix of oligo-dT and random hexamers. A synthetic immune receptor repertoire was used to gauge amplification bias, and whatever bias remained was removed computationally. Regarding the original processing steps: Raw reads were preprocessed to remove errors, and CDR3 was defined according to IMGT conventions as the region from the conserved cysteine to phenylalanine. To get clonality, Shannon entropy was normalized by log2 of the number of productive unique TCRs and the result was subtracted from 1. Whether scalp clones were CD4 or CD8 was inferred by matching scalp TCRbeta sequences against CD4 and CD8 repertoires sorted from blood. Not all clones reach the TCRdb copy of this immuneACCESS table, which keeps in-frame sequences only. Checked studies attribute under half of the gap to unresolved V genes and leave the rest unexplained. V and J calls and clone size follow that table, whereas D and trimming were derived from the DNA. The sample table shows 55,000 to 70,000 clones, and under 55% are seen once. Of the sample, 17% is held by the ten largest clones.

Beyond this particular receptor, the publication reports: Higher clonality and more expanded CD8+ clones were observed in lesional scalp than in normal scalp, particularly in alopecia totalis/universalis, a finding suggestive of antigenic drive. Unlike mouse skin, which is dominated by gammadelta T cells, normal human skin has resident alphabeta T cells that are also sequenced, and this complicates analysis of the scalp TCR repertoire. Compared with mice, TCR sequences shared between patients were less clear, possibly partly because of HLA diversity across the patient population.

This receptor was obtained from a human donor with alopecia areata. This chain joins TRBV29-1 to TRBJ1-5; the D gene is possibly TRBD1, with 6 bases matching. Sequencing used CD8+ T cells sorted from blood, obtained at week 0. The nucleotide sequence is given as TGCAGCGTTGAAGAGATAGGACAGTCGGGGCAGCCCCAGCATTTT. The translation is CSVEEIGQSGQPQHF.